This T cell receptor (beta chain) was obtained from a study of vaccination and CD4 T cells after COVID-19. The overall study: At a median around 100 days (range 35 to 161) after diagnosis, post-COVID samples were drawn.

General study points: It was observed that, in convalescent patients, a median 86.3% of reactive clones arose only post-vaccination. Vaccine-specific clones numbering 304 of 307 showed spike mono-reactivity in convalescent patients.

The treatment denotes: roughly 10-day PBMC culture with coronavirus spike peptide pools or control peptides (ViraFEST assay). First, ViraFEST expanded antigen-specific T cells with peptide pools, and next it sequenced the TCRs. The CDR3 totals 20 residues. With 4 bases removed from V and 2 bases from J, the gap between germline ends came to 29 bases. Germline CDR1 MNHEY, CDR2 SMNVEV (reference sequence). Sequencing of cultured CD4+ T cell DNA used the Oncomine TCR Beta short-read assay. TCRdb fed the PCR reads into MiXCR, producing one record per CDR3 protein. This sample has about 24,000 distinct CDR3 sequences, with 62% found just once. Turning to this clonotype: Its antigen is unidentified.

The specimen was CD4+ T cells from blood, cultured in vitro. This chain uses TRBV27 with TRBJ1-2; TRBD1 might be the D (5 bases). This sequence was found in a human donor who had recovered from COVID-19. CDR3 loop: CASSSRLAGGGRLDNYGYTF. CDR3 nucleotides: TGTGCCAGCAGTTCACGGTTGGCTGGCGGGGGACGACTTGACAACTATGGCTACACCTTC.